This T cell receptor beta chain was retrieved from a study of shared clonotypes between healthy human individuals. The CDR3 loop spans 12 amino acids. Trimming cost V 5 bases and J 1 base, with 5 bases left between them. Germline assignment: CDR1 SEHNR and CDR2 FQNEAQ (reference sequence). Measured with immunoSEQ multiplex PCR; TCRdb has only the in-frame clones, and not every one. The repertoire holds approximately 2.4 million clones, with 95% as singletons. A word on this clone: The same CDR3 also results from other DNA sequences found in this sample.

This receptor was obtained from a man aged 18-30 years in good health. The specimen was naive CD4+ T cells sorted from blood. The subset is: CD45RA+ positively selected. The chain is built from TRBV7-9 and TRBJ1-1; no clear D gene. DNA of the CDR3: TGTGCCAGCAGCCGCGGGAACACTGAAGCTTTCTTT. This encodes CASSRGNTEAFF.